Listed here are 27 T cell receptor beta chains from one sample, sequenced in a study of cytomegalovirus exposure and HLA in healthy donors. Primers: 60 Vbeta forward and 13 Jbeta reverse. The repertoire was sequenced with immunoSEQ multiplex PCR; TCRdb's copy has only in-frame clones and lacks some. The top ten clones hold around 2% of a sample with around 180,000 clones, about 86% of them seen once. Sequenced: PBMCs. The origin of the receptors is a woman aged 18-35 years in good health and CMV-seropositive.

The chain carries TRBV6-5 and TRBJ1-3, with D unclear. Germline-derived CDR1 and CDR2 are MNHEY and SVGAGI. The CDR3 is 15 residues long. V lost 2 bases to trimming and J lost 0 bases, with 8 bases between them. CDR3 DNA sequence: TGTGCCAGCAGTTACAGACGGAGCTCTGGAAACACCATATATTTT. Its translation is CASSYRRSSGNTIYF.

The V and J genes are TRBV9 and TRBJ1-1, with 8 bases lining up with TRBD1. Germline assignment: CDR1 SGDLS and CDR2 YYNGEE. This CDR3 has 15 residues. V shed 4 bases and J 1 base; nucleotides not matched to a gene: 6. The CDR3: CASSPHGQGNTEAFF. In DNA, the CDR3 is TGTGCCAGCAGCCCTCACGGACAGGGGAACACTGAAGCTTTCTTT.

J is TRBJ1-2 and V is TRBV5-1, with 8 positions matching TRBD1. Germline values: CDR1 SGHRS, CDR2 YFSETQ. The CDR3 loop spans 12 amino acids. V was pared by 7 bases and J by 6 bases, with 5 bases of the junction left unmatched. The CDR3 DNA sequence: TGCGCCAGCGGCAGGGGGCTGGATGGCTACACCTTC. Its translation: CASGRGLDGYTF.

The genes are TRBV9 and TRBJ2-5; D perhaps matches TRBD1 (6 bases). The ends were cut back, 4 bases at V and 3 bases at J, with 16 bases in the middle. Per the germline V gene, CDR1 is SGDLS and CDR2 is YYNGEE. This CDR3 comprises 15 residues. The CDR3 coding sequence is TGTGCCAGCAGCCCCAGCACAGGGACCGAAGAGACCCAGTACTTC. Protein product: CASSPSTGTEETQYF.

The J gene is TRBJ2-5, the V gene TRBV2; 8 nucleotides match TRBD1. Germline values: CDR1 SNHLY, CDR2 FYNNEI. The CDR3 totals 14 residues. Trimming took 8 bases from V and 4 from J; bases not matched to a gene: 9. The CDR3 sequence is CASPQGASGETQYF. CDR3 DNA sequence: TGTGCCAGCCCCCAGGGGGCGTCGGGAGAGACCCAGTACTTC.

The CDR3 sequence is CASRRGQGLSTDTQYF. The CDR3 DNA reads as TGTGCCAGCAGGAGAGGACAGGGGCTTAGCACAGATACGCAGTATTTT. This chain connects TRBV11-1 to TRBJ2-3; 9 positions agree with TRBD1. The ends lost 6 bases at V and 0 bases at J; junction bases unmatched: 7. CDR3 length: 16 residues. CDR1 and CDR2 from the germline V gene are SGHAT and FQDESV (reference sequence). The full variable domain, in which reference TRBV11-1 and TRBJ2-3 provide the parts outside the CDR3, is EAEVAQSPRYKITEKSQAVAFWCDPISGHATLYWYRQILGQGPELLVQFQDESVVDDSQLPKDRFSAERLKGVDSTLKIQPAELGDSAMYLCASRRGQGLSTDTQYFGPGTRLTVL.

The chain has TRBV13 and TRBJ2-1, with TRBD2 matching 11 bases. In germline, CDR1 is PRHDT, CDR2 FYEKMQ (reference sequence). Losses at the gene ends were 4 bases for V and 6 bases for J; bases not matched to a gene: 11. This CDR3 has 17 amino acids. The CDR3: CASSSWGSGGAFNEQFF. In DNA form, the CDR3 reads TGTGCCAGCAGCTCCTGGGGTAGCGGGGGGGCTTTCAATGAGCAGTTCTTC.

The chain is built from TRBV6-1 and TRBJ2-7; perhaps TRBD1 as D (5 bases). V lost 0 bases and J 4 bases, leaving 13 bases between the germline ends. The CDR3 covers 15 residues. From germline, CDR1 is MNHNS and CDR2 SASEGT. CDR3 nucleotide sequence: TGTGCCAGCAGTGAAGCTGCCGCAGGGATGTACGAGCAGTACGTC. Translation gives CASSEAAAGMYEQYV.

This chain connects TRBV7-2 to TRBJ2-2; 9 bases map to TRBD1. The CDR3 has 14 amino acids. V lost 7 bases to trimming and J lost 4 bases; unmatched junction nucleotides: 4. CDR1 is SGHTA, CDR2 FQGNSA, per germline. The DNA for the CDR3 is TGTGCCAGCATCCGGGACAGGGCCACCGGGGAGCTGTTTTTT. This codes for CASIRDRATGELFF.

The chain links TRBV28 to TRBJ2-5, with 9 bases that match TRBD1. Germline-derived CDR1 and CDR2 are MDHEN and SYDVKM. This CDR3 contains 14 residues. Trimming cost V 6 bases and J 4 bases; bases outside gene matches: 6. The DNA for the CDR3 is TGTGCCAGCAGCAACAGGGGGCTTTCAGAGACCCAGTACTTC. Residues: CASSNRGLSETQYF. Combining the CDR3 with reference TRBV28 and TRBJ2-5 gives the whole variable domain DVKVTQSSRYLVKRTGEKVFLECVQDMDHENMFWYRQDPGLGLRLIYFSYDVKMKEKGDIPEGYSVSREKKERFSLILESASTNQTSMYLCASSNRGLSETQYFGPGTRLLVL.

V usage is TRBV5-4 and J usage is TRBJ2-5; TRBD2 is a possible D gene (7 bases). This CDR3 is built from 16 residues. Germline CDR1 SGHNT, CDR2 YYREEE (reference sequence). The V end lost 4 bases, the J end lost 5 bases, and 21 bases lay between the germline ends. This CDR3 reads CASSQLGAGAGETQYF. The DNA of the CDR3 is TGTGCCAGCAGCCAGTTAGGGGCGGGGGCCGGGGAGACCCAGTACTTC.

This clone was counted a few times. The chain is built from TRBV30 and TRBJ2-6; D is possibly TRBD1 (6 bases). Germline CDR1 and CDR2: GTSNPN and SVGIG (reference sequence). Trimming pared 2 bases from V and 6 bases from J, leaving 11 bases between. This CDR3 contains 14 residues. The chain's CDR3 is CAWSLGHVANVLTF. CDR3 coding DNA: TGTGCCTGGAGTTTGGGACACGTGGCCAACGTCCTGACTTTC.

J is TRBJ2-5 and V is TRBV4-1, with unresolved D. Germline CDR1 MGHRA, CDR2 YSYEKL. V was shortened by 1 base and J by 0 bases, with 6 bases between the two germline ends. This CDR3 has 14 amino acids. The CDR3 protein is CASSQVVNQETQYF. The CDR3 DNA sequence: TGCGCCAGCAGCCAAGTAGTCAACCAAGAGACCCAGTACTTC.

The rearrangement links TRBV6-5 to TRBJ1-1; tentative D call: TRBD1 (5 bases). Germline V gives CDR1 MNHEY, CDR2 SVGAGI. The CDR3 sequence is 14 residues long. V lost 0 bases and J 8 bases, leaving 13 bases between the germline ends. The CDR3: CASSYSGRGREAFF. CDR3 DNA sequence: TGTGCCAGCAGTTACTCGGGTCGGGGGAGGGAAGCTTTCTTT.

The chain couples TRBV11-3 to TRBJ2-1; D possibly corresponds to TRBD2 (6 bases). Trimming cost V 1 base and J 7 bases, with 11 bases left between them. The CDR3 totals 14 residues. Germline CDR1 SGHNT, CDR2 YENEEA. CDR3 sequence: CASSLVRGDNEQFF. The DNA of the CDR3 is TGTGCCAGCAGCTTAGTACGCGGGGATAATGAGCAGTTCTTC.

The DNA of the CDR3 is TGTGCCAGCAGCTTCGGGTTCTACACCTTC. Translated: CASSFGFYTF. The chain employs TRBV5-4 and TRBJ1-2, with D unresolved. Trimming removed 2 bases from V and 10 bases from J, with 6 bases in between. There are 10 residues in the CDR3. Germline values: CDR1 SGHNT, CDR2 YYREEE (reference sequence). Full variable domain (outside the CDR3, taken from reference TRBV5-4 and TRBJ1-2): ETGVTQSPTHLIKTRGQQVTLRCSSQSGHNTVSWYQQALGQGPQFIFQYYREEENGRGNFPPRFSGLQFPNYSSELNVNALELDDSALYLCASSFGFYTFGSGTRLTVV.

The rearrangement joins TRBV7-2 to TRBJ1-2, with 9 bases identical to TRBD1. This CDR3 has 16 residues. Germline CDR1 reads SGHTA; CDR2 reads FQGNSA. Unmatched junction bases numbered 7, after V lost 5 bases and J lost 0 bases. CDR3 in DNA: TGTGCCAGCAGCCTTACAACAGGGGGCACTAACTATGGCTACACCTTC. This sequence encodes CASSLTTGGTNYGYTF.

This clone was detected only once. This CDR3 is CASSEAGPGFGNTIYF. The CDR3 nucleotides read TGTGCCAGCAGTGAAGCCGGGCCGGGGTTCGGAAACACCATATATTTT. The J gene is TRBJ1-3, the V gene TRBV6-1; the D is unclear. Trimming took 0 bases from V and 4 from J, leaving 13 bases between them. This CDR3 is built from 16 residues. Germline V gene data show CDR1 as MNHNS and CDR2 as SASEGT.

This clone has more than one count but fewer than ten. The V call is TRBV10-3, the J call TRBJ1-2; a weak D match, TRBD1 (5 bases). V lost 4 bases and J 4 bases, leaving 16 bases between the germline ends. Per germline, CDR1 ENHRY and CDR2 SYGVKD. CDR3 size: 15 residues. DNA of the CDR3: TGTGCCATCAGTGGCTTCGACAGCAGTTTCTATGGCTACACCTTC. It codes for CAISGFDSSFYGYTF.

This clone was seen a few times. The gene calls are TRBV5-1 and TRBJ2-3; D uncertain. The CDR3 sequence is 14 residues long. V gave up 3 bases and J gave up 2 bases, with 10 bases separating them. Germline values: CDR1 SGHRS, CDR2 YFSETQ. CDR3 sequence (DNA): TGCGCCAGCAGCTCCGGTTACCTCACAGATACGCAGTATTTT. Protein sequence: CASSSGYLTDTQYF. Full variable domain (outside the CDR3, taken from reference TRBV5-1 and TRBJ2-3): KAGVTQTPRYLIKTRGQQVTLSCSPISGHRSVSWYQQTPGQGLQFLFEYFSETQRNKGNFPGRFSGRQFSNSRSEMNVSTLELGDSALYLCASSSGYLTDTQYFGPGTRLTVL.

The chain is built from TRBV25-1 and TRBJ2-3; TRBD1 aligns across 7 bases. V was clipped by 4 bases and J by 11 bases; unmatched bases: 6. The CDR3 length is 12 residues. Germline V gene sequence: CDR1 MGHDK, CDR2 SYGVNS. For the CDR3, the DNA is TGTGCCAGCAGTGCGGACAGGACTCAGCAGTATTTT. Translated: CASSADRTQQYF.

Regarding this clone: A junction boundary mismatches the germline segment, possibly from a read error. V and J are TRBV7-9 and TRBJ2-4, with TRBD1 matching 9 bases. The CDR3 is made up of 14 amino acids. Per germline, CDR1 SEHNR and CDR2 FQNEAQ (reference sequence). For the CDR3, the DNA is TGTGCCAGCAGCCCGCCGGGACAGGGAAACAGTCAGTACTTC. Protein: CASSPPGQGNSQYF.

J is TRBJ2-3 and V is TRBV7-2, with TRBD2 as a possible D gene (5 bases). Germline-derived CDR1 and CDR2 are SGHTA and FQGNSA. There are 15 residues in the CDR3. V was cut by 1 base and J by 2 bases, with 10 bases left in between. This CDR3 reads CASSLVGSHTDTQYF. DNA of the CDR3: TGTGCCAGCAGCTTAGTGGGGAGCCACACAGATACGCAGTATTTT.

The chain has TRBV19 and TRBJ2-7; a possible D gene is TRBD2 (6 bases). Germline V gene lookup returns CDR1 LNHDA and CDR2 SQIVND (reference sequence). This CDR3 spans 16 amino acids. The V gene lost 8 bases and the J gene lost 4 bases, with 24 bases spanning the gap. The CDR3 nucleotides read TGTGCCAGTCGGACGGCGGGGCCCCCTTACCAATACGAGCAGTACTTC. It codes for CASRTAGPPYQYEQYF.

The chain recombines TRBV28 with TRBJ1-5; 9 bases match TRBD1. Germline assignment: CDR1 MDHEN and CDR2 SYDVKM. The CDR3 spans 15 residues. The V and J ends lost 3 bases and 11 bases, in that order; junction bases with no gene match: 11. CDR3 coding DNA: TGTGCCAGCAGTTTGGGGACAGGGTTTCCAATAGCCCAGCATTTT. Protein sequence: CASSLGTGFPIAQHF.

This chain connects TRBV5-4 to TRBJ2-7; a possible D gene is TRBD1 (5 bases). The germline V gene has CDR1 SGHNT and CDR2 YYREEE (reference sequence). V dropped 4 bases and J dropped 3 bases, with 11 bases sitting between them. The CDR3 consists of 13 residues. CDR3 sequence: CASSPVGVYEQYF. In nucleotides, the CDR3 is TGTGCCAGCAGCCCCGTAGGGGTCTACGAGCAGTACTTC.

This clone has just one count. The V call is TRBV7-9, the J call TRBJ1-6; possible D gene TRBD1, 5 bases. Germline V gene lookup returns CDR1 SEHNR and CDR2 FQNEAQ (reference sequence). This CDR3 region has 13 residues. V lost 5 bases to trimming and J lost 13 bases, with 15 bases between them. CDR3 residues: CASSASRVAPLHF. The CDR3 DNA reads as TGTGCCAGCAGCGCGAGCAGGGTTGCCCCCCTCCACTTT.